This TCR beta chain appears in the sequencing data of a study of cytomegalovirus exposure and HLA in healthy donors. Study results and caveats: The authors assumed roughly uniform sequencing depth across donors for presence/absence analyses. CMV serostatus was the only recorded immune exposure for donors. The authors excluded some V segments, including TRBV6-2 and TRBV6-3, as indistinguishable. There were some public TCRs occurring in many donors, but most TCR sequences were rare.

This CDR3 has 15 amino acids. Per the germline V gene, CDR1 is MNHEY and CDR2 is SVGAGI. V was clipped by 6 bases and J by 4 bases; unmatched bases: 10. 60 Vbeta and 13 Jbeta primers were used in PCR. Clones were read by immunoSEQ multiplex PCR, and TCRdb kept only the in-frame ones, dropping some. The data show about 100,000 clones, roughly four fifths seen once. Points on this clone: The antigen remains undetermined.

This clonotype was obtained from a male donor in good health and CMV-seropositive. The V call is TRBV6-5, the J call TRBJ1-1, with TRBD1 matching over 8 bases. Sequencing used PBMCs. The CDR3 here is CASRAGQGWGTEAFF. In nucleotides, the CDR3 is TGTGCCAGCAGGGCAGGACAGGGATGGGGCACTGAAGCTTTCTTT.